The next 9 T cell receptor beta chains were all read from a single sample in a study of blood T cell repertoires in COVID-19. This table comes from immunoSEQ multiplex PCR, and its TCRdb copy is limited to in-frame clones, with some not included. The sample has some 300,000 clones, about 90% seen once; the top ten hold around 2.1%. Input material: peripheral blood. These TCRs come from a man aged 18 to 29 with active or convalescent COVID-19.

The chain uses TRBV6-5 and TRBJ1-5; the match to TRBD1 covers 7 bases. The germline V gene has CDR1 MNHEY and CDR2 SVGAGI. This CDR3 comprises 15 residues. Unmatched junction bases numbered 4, after V lost 5 bases and J lost 0 bases. The CDR3 loop is CASSRTGYSNQPQHF. CDR3 nucleotide sequence: TGTGCCAGCAGTCGGACAGGTTATAGCAATCAGCCCCAGCATTTT.

The genes are TRBV11-2 and TRBJ2-3; 7 bases agree with TRBD2. Germline V gives CDR1 SGHAT, CDR2 FQNNGV. The CDR3 length is 13 residues. Germline trimming cut 7 bases from V and 0 bases from J; bases unmatched to any gene: 1. CDR3 nucleotides: TGTGCCAGCACGGGAGGCAGCACAGATACGCAGTATTTT. Amino acids: CASTGGSTDTQYF. The variable domain in full, with the rest retrieved from reference TRBV11-2 and TRBJ2-3, is EAGVAQSPRYKIIEKRQSVAFWCNPISGHATLYWYQQILGQGPKLLIQFQNNGVVDDSQLPKDRFSAERLKGVDSTLKIQPAKLEDSAVYLCASTGGSTDTQYFGPGTRLTVL.

The V and J genes are TRBV3-1 (or the pseudogene TRBV3-2) and TRBJ2-1, with TRBD1 matching 8 bases. Germline loops: CDR1 LGHDT, CDR2 YNNKEL (reference sequence). CDR3 length: 13 amino acids. V was clipped by 3 bases and J by 15 bases; unmatched bases: 10. The CDR3 bases are TGTGCCAGCAGCCACAGTTATGGGACAGGAAGGTTCTTC. The encoded protein is CASSHSYGTGRFF.

The rearrangement uses TRBV11-2 and TRBJ2-7, with TRBD2 matching 8 bases. Germline V gives CDR1 SGHAT, CDR2 FQNNGV. The CDR3 has 16 residues. Unmatched junction bases numbered 9, after V lost 4 bases and J lost 1 base. DNA for the CDR3: TGTGCCAGCAGCTCGGTCGGTAGCGGGGATTCCTACGAGCAGTACTTC. This codes for CASSSVGSGDSYEQYF.

V and J are TRBV29-1 and TRBJ2-7; 8 nucleotides align to TRBD1. The germline V gene has CDR1 SQVTM and CDR2 ANQGSEA. Losses at the gene ends were 2 bases for V and 0 bases for J; bases not matched to a gene: 6. This CDR3 has 15 residues. The CDR3 coding sequence is TGCAGCGTTGAACCGACCGGGACAGGCTCCTACGAGCAGTACTTC. As protein: CSVEPTGTGSYEQYF.

As regards this clone: A read error may explain this, as a much larger clone is one base away. The same CDR3 can be traced to other DNA sequences in this sample. The V and J genes are TRBV5-1 and TRBJ2-3; 7 bases are shared with TRBD2. After removal of 2 bases from V and 3 bases from J, the junction contained 3 bases not matched to a gene. The CDR3 contains 14 residues. Germline-derived CDR1 and CDR2 are SGHRS and YFSETQ. The DNA for the CDR3 is TGCGCCAGCAGCTTAGGCGGGAGAACAGATACGCAGTATTTT. It encodes CASSLGGRTDTQYF.

This chain links TRBV6-5 with TRBJ2-5; TRBD2 matches 8 bases. The CDR3 contains 15 residues. J gave up 2 bases and V 6 bases, and 8 bases lay outside the gene matches. CDR1 and CDR2 (germline): MNHEY, SVGAGI. DNA of the CDR3: TGTGCCAGCAGAAACATACAGCGGGGGCAAGAGACCCAGTACTTC. Translated, it gives CASRNIQRGQETQYF.

The J gene is TRBJ2-2, the V gene TRBV5-1, with a weak D call TRBD1 (6 bases). The germline V gene encodes CDR1 SGHRS and CDR2 YFSETQ. Deletions cut 0 bases from V and 3 bases from J, with 15 bases between. This CDR3 spans 17 amino acids. The DNA of the CDR3 is TGCGCCAGCAGCTTGGCCAGGGGTGTGTTGGACACCGGGGAGCTGTTTTTT. Its translation is CASSLARGVLDTGELFF.

This chain links TRBV5-5 with TRBJ2-7; 7 nucleotides match TRBD1. Germline values: CDR1 SGHKS, CDR2 YYEKEE (reference sequence). This CDR3 comprises 16 residues. V trimming: 0 bases; J trimming: 2 bases; junction bases outside the gene matches: 8. The CDR3 sequence: CASSLGTGSSPYEQYF. Here the CDR3 DNA reads TGTGCCAGCAGCTTGGGGACAGGAAGCTCACCCTACGAGCAGTACTTC.